These 15 T cell receptor beta chains were all obtained from the same sample, sequenced in a study of T cell responses to AZD1222 COVID-19 vaccine. Measured with immunoSEQ multiplex PCR; TCRdb has only the in-frame clones, and not every one. The table has about 180,000 clones, 85% to 95% seen once. Sample: peripheral blood, taken 28 days after the second dose of the MenACWY control vaccine. Receptor source: an adult who received the MenACWY meningococcal vaccine as a control.

The chain has TRBV7-9 and TRBJ1-4; 10 bases map to TRBD1. The CDR3 length is 14 residues. Germline V gives CDR1 SEHNR, CDR2 FQNEAQ (reference sequence). Losses at the gene ends were 4 bases for V and 10 bases for J; bases not matched to a gene: 6. This CDR3 reads CASSSGTGVPKLFF. For the CDR3, the DNA is TGTGCCAGCAGCTCCGGGACAGGGGTCCCAAAACTGTTTTTT.

The chain carries TRBV19 and TRBJ1-1; D is possibly TRBD1 (5 bases). The V and J ends lost 8 bases and 1 base respectively, with 17 bases between them. CDR3 size: 15 residues. Germline V lookup: CDR1 LNHDA, CDR2 SQIVND (reference sequence). The chain's CDR3 is CASEDWGRTNTEAFF. As DNA, the CDR3 is TGTGCCAGTGAAGACTGGGGACGGACGAACACTGAAGCTTTCTTT.

The V gene is TRBV2, the J gene TRBJ1-1; D is perhaps TRBD1 (6 bases). CDR3 size: 15 residues. Germline CDR1 is SNHLY and CDR2 is FYNNEI. Trimming took 6 bases from V and 4 from J, leaving 18 bases between them. In nucleotides, the CDR3 is TGTGCCAGCAGGGGGACAATAGGTCGTACCACTGAAGCTTTCTTT. Encoded protein: CASRGTIGRTTEAFF.

This clone has more than one count but fewer than ten. The chain carries TRBV7-8 and TRBJ1-5; maybe TRBD1 (5 bases). Trimming stripped 5 bases from V and 7 bases from J, with 15 bases between. The CDR3 has 14 residues. Germline-derived CDR1 and CDR2 are SGHVS and FQNEAQ. The CDR3 protein is CASSPDGGTQPQHF. The CDR3 DNA follows: TGTGCCAGCAGCCCAGACGGGGGTACCCAGCCCCAGCATTTT.

The CDR3 reads CASSIGGRVTDTQYF. Here the CDR3 DNA reads TGTGCCAGTAGTATTGGGGGACGGGTCACAGATACGCAGTATTTT. The V and J genes are TRBV19 and TRBJ2-3; D is perhaps TRBD1 or TRBD2 (5 bases each). The CDR3 runs to 15 residues. Trimming shortened V by 3 bases and J by 2 bases, and 12 bases separated the two germline ends. Germline V gene sequence: CDR1 LNHDA, CDR2 SQIVND (reference sequence).

This rearrangement joins TRBV6-5 to TRBJ1-3, with D possibly being TRBD1 (5 bases). The CDR3 totals 15 residues. The V gene lost 5 bases and the J gene lost 0 bases, with 11 bases spanning the gap. The germline CDR1 and CDR2 sequences are MNHEY and SVGAGI. CDR3 sequence: CASSRTWSSGNTIYF. The CDR3 DNA is TGTGCCAGCAGTCGGACATGGAGCTCTGGAAACACCATATATTTT.

The chain links TRBV2 to TRBJ1-4; tentatively, D is TRBD1 (6 bases). The CDR3 is 14 amino acids. Per germline, CDR1 SNHLY and CDR2 FYNNEI. The V end was cut by 5 bases, the J end by 6 bases, with 13 bases between. DNA of the CDR3: TGTGCCAGCAGTCTCGGGACAAGCTATGAAAAACTGTTTTTT. As protein: CASSLGTSYEKLFF.

The genes are TRBV18 and TRBJ1-5; 11 bases align to TRBD1. Germline V gene lookup returns CDR1 KGHSH and CDR2 LQKENI. This CDR3 has 18 amino acids. V lost 5 bases and J lost 0; bases outside the gene matches: 9. The CDR3 region has the DNA TGTGCCAGCTCAGCGACCGGGACAGGGGGTTTTAGCAATCAGCCCCAGCATTTT. Its translation is CASSATGTGGFSNQPQHF.

This chain uses TRBV7-6 with TRBJ1-2, with D unresolved. CDR3 length: 14 residues. Germline V gene sequence: CDR1 SGHVS, CDR2 FNYEAQ. V was shortened by 1 base and J by 5 bases, with 11 bases between the two germline ends. The CDR3 bases are TGTGCCAGCAGCTTAGGGACCGGGGTTTATGGCTACACCTTC. This translates into CASSLGTGVYGYTF.

Only one count was recorded for this clone. The chain combines TRBV2 with TRBJ1-1; a weak D match, TRBD1 (6 bases). The V end was cut by 4 bases, the J end by 1 base, with 10 bases between. This CDR3 is built from 14 residues. Per the germline V gene, CDR1 is SNHLY and CDR2 is FYNNEI. The CDR3 here is CASSVARGNTEAFF. The CDR3 DNA follows: TGTGCCAGCAGTGTGGCCAGGGGGAACACTGAAGCTTTCTTT.

The chain couples TRBV19 to TRBJ1-1; 12 positions match TRBD1. The CDR3 runs 17 residues. The germline V gene encodes CDR1 LNHDA and CDR2 SQIVND (reference sequence). Trimming removed 5 bases from V and 5 bases from J; junction bases left unmatched: 12. The chain's CDR3 is CASSVGTGGPLGTEAFF. Here the CDR3 DNA reads TGTGCCAGTAGTGTTGGGACAGGGGGCCCCCTCGGAACTGAAGCTTTCTTT.

The chain joins TRBV19 to TRBJ1-1; TRBD1 matches at 7 bases. V was pared by 6 bases and J by 5 bases, with 3 bases of the junction left unmatched. The CDR3 is made up of 12 amino acids. CDR1 and CDR2 from the germline V gene are LNHDA and SQIVND (reference sequence). The CDR3 region has the DNA TGTGCCAGTAGATCCAGGGGGACTGAAGCTTTCTTT. Translating it yields CASRSRGTEAFF.

This sequence joins TRBV6-6 and TRBJ1-6, with 7 positions matching TRBD1. Germline trimming cut 8 bases from V and 9 bases from J; bases unmatched to any gene: 10. The length of the CDR3 is 14 residues. The germline V gene has CDR1 MNHNY and CDR2 SVGAGI (reference sequence). The CDR3: CASEDSGGISPLHF. The DNA for the CDR3 is TGTGCCAGCGAAGACTCAGGGGGTATTTCACCCCTCCACTTT.

This chain uses TRBV19 with TRBJ2-2; a weak D match, TRBD2 (5 bases). The ends were cut back, 3 bases at V and 5 bases at J, with 13 bases in the middle. Looked up from germline, CDR1 is LNHDA and CDR2 is SQIVND (reference sequence). This CDR3 spans 15 amino acids. The DNA of the CDR3 is TGTGCCAGTAGTATTAAATTTGAGGGAACCGGGGAGCTGTTTTTT. Translating it yields CASSIKFEGTGELFF.

The V gene is TRBV7-2, the J gene TRBJ1-5; no clear D. Germline V gene sequence: CDR1 SGHTA, CDR2 FQGNSA. Trimming left V 1 base short and J 7 bases short, with 11 bases between. The CDR3 totals 14 residues. The CDR3 coding sequence is TGTGCCAGCAGCTTAGTTGTGGCCGGGCAGCCCCAGCATTTT. This codes for CASSLVVAGQPQHF.